The source of this T cell receptor (beta chain) is a study of cytomegalovirus exposure and HLA in healthy donors. This clone occurred once. PCR amplification relied on 60 Vbeta primers (plus 13 Jbeta primers). Source study methods: Later, an analysis found 75 million to 100 million unique TCR beta chains, and around 10 million of these were shared. Assay used: immunoSEQ multiplex PCR; TCRdb lists only in-frame clones, some missing. The V and J calls and clone size are taken from that table; D and trimming were inferred from the DNA. Of about 260,000 clones listed, approximately 70% are singletons. This clonotype originated in a female donor in good health and CMV-seronegative. Source material: PBMCs.

CDR3 sequence: CAWSTTGTSPYEQYF. In DNA, the CDR3 is TGTGCCTGGAGTACGACCGGGACTAGTCCCTACGAGCAGTACTTC. The V gene is TRBV30, the J gene TRBJ2-7; 8 bases are shared with TRBD2. Looked up from germline, CDR1 is GTSNPN and CDR2 is SVGIG (reference sequence). The CDR3 covers 15 residues. Unmatched junction bases numbered 8, after V lost 2 bases and J lost 2 bases.